One TCR beta chain is described in this entry. The data were obtained in a study of blood T cell repertoires in COVID-19. Study-wide context: Samples of COVID-19 (acute and convalescent) were obtained from the United States, Italy and Spain. Sources were T cells, B-cell-depleted T cells, or PBMCs; the material itself was cDNA or gDNA.

The CDR3 sequence is 13 residues long. Germline CDR1 is GTSNPN and CDR2 is SVGIG (reference sequence). Trimming removed 5 bases from V and 6 bases from J; junction bases left unmatched: 7. TCRdb's copy holds only in-frame clones and misses some; the assay was immunoSEQ multiplex PCR. The sample yields about 98,000 clones, about 81% seen once. The sample consisted of peripheral blood. The chain couples TRBV30 to TRBJ1-2; 9 positions match TRBD1. This clonotype originated in a man between 60 and 70 years old with acute or convalescent COVID-19. CDR3 sequence: CAWGQGRIDGYTF. The CDR3 DNA reads as TGTGCCTGGGGACAGGGGAGAATCGATGGCTACACCTTC.